The 8 T cell receptor beta chains reported below all come from one sample, sequenced in a study of glioma-infiltrating T cells. The iRepertoire nested amplicon-rescue multiplex PCR amplified TCR alpha and beta CDR3s from RNA. TCRdb fed the multiplex PCR reads into MiXCR, producing one record per CDR3 protein. The sample carries approximately 5,800 distinct CDR3 sequences, around two fifths recorded once. Sequencing was performed on glioma tissue, nonneoplastic brain tissue, or PBMCs (not recorded which). The source is a human donor with low-grade glioma or glioblastoma, undergoing nonglioma brain surgery, or in good health (not recorded which).

This clonotype was observed at least ten times. The chain links TRBV10-2 to TRBJ1-2, with D possibly TRBD1 on 6 matching bases. The V end lost 4 bases, the J end lost 7 bases, and 13 bases lay between the germline ends. The CDR3 is 13 amino acids. Germline lookup yields CDR1 WSHSY and CDR2 SAAADI. CDR3 region: CASSGGGYRGYTF. The CDR3 region has the DNA TGCGCCAGCAGTGGAGGGGGGTATCGTGGCTACACCTTC.

This clonotype is categorized as medium-sized. The V gene is TRBV2, the J gene TRBJ2-5, with D hard to call. Germline values: CDR1 SNHLY, CDR2 FYNNEI. This CDR3 comprises 10 residues. V lost 6 bases and J lost 8, with 7 bases in between. The CDR3 coding sequence is TGTGCCAGCAGGGTAGTCACCCAGTACTTC. Protein product: CASRVVTQYF.

This clonotype was seen a handful of times. V gene TRBV9 combines with J gene TRBJ1-6; 10 nucleotides match TRBD1. Germline lookup yields CDR1 SGDLS and CDR2 YYNGEE. V was pared by 3 bases and J by 7 bases, with 19 bases of the junction left unmatched. CDR3 size: 20 residues. CDR3 region: CASSEIYRDRGLMGNSPLHF. The CDR3 DNA sequence: TGTGCCAGCAGCGAAATATACCGGGACAGGGGCCTCATGGGGAATTCACCCCTCCACTTT.

This clonotype appeared once. The V and J genes are TRBV27 and TRBJ1-1, with 7 bases that match TRBD1. With 5 bases clipped from V and 14 bases from J, the junction kept 14 bases outside the gene matches. This CDR3 contains 13 residues. The germline V gene encodes CDR1 MNHEY and CDR2 SMNVEV (reference sequence). CDR3 protein: CASSPSTGLYTFF. CDR3 in DNA: TGTGCCAGCAGTCCTTCGACAGGGTTGTACACCTTCTTT.

This clonotype was detected many times. V and J are TRBV12-3 or TRBV12-4 and TRBJ1-3, with unresolved D. V was trimmed by 3 bases and J by 6 bases, leaving 6 bases between them. This CDR3 has 12 amino acids. In DNA, the CDR3 is TGTGCCAGCAGTTTCTCCATAAACACCATATATTTT. This sequence encodes CASSFSINTIYF.

V gene TRBV7-9 combines with J gene TRBJ1-1, with a tentative D call TRBD1 (6 bases). Germline V gene lookup returns CDR1 SEHNR and CDR2 FQNEAQ (reference sequence). Trimming left V 5 bases short and J 11 bases short, with 24 bases between. The CDR3 is 15 residues long. CDR3 loop: CASSANAGADATAFF. In DNA form, the CDR3 reads TGTGCCAGCAGCGCGAACGCGGGGGCAGATGCCACTGCTTTCTTT.

The chain employs TRBV7-9 and TRBJ1-1; tentatively, D is TRBD1 (5 bases). From germline, CDR1 is SEHNR and CDR2 FQNEAQ (reference sequence). The CDR3 is 13 residues long. V was shortened by 5 bases and J by 2 bases, with 9 bases between the two germline ends. CDR3 region: CASSAGGNTEAFF. CDR3 DNA: TGTGCCAGCAGCGCGGGGGGAAACACTGAAGCTTTCTTT.

The genes are TRBV20-1 and TRBJ2-1; 7 nucleotides agree with TRBD2. The germline V gene encodes CDR1 DFQATT and CDR2 SNEGSKA (reference sequence). J was trimmed by 6 bases and V by 4 bases; bases with no gene match: 12. The CDR3 is 15 residues long. The CDR3 DNA is TGCAGTGCTACCTTCGGGGCGGGAGTAGGCAATGAGCAGTTCTTC. Its protein is CSATFGAGVGNEQFF.